This TCR beta chain was profiled in a study of shared clonotypes between healthy human individuals. Study-level points and caveats: Only blood samples were collected, and tissue repertoires likely differ. Generally, naive subsets (rather than memory subsets) showed larger estimated richness. Among donors, the sharing of clonotypes was expected to be influenced by sequencing depth.

Evenly divided among several immunoSEQ plates was the genomic DNA of each subset. Produced via immunoSEQ multiplex PCR; TCRdb's table is partial and in-frame only. The sample includes around 1.9 million clones, 93% of them seen just once. Worth noting for this clone: What it binds is not known.

Naive CD8 cells lacked CD45RO, underwent positive selection for CCR7 and left out terminally differentiated effector memory CD45RA+ cells. CDR3 size: 17 residues. V lost 1 base to trimming and J lost 0 bases; unmatched junction nucleotides: 5. Germline-derived CDR1 and CDR2 are MGHRA and YSYEKL. Sequences were obtained from naive CD8+ T cells from PBMCs. The V call is TRBV4-1, the J call TRBJ2-1, with 8 bases fitting TRBD2. This receptor was identified in a man aged 18 to 29 in good health. Some clones in this sample may be carry-over from other donors' samples. In DNA form, the CDR3 reads TGCGCCAGCAGCCAAGCTGGCGGGAGGTTCTCCTACAATGAGCAGTTCTTC. Translated, it gives CASSQAGGRFSYNEQFF.